These 13 T cell receptor beta chains came from one sample sequenced in a study of T cell repertoires in cytomegalovirus infection. TCRdb itself ran the reads through MiXCR, one entry per CDR3 protein. The sample lists hundreds of thousands of distinct CDR3 sequences, 31% occurring once. For these TCRs, the target antigens are not known. Sequencing used cultured CD8+ T cells from PBMCs, obtained from culture after CMV antigen stimulation. Receptors were obtained from a human donor in good health (CMV status not recorded). Some clones in this sample may be carry-over from other donors' samples.

The chain employs TRBV6-4 and TRBJ2-3; 9 nucleotides match TRBD2. Germline V CDR1 and CDR2: MRHNA, SNTAGT. The CDR3 is made up of 15 amino acids. The V gene end was trimmed by 6 bases and the J gene end by 3 bases; junction bases not matched to a gene: 7. CDR3 bases: TGTGCCAGCAGCCGAGAGGGACTAGCAACAGATACGCAGTATTTT. Translation gives CASSREGLATDTQYF.

This clonotype was seen a few times. The chain joins TRBV7-9 to TRBJ2-7; TRBD2 matches 11 bases. The ends lost 5 bases at V and 5 bases at J; junction bases unmatched: 11. Germline V CDR1 and CDR2: SEHNR, FQNEAQ (reference sequence). The CDR3 is 16 residues long. The CDR3 here is CASSPGTSGDLHEQYF. The CDR3 region has the DNA TGTGCCAGCAGCCCCGGGACTAGCGGTGATCTCCACGAGCAGTACTTC. The variable domain in full, completed from reference TRBV7-9 and TRBJ2-7, reads DTGVSQNPRHKITKRGQNVTFRCDPISEHNRLYWYRQTLGQGPEFLTYFQNEAQLEKSRLLSDRFSAERPKGSFSTLEIQRTEQGDSAMYLCASSPGTSGDLHEQYFGPGTRLTVT.

This clonotype showed up just once. CDR3 in DNA: TGTGCCAGCAGTTACTTTCGGGACAGTGGCTACACCTTC. It is translated as CASSYFRDSGYTF. This sequence joins TRBV6-5 and TRBJ1-2, with 7 bases that match TRBD1. The CDR3 contains 13 residues. The germline V gene has CDR1 MNHEY and CDR2 SVGAGI. J lost 7 bases, V lost 1 base, and 3 bases had no gene match.

This clonotype was detected only a few times. The rearrangement joins TRBV7-6 to TRBJ2-7, with 8 nucleotides matching TRBD1. Germline V gene sequence: CDR1 SGHVS, CDR2 FNYEAQ. V shed 0 bases and J 1 base; nucleotides not matched to a gene: 5. CDR3 size: 16 residues. In nucleotides, the CDR3 is TGTGCCAGCAGCTTAGCCGCCGGACAGGGTTCCTACGAGCAGTACTTC. Protein: CASSLAAGQGSYEQYF. The complete variable domain, with remaining parts taken from reference TRBV7-6 and TRBJ2-7, reads GAGVSQSPRYKVTKRGQDVALRCDPISGHVSLYWYRQALGQGPEFLTYFNYEAQQDKSGLPNDRFSAERPEGSISTLTIQRTEQRDSAMYRCASSLAAGQGSYEQYFGPGTRLTVT.

The V call is TRBV7-9, the J call TRBJ2-5; no definite D call. Germline values: CDR1 SEHNR, CDR2 FQNEAQ (reference sequence). The CDR3 totals 14 residues. The V and J ends lost 6 bases and 4 bases respectively, with 15 bases between them. This chain's CDR3 is CASRPTRYSETQYF. The CDR3 bases are TGTGCCAGCAGGCCAACCCGGTACTCAGAGACCCAGTACTTC. Full variable domain (rest looked up from reference TRBV7-9 and TRBJ2-5): DTGVSQNPRHKITKRGQNVTFRCDPISEHNRLYWYRQTLGQGPEFLTYFQNEAQLEKSRLLSDRFSAERPKGSFSTLEIQRTEQGDSAMYLCASRPTRYSETQYFGPGTRLLVL.

The gene calls are TRBV28 and TRBJ2-7; 7 nucleotides match TRBD1. The V gene end was trimmed by 9 bases and the J gene end by 0 bases; junction bases not matched to a gene: 8. Germline CDR1 reads MDHEN; CDR2 reads SYDVKM. The CDR3 extends over 14 amino acids. The CDR3 sequence: CASLAPGGSYEQYV. CDR3 sequence (DNA): TGTGCCAGTTTGGCCCCAGGGGGCTCCTACGAGCAGTACGTC.

This clonotype occurred many times. This rearrangement joins TRBV27 to TRBJ2-1, with 7 positions matching TRBD1. Germline-derived CDR1 and CDR2 are MNHEY and SMNVEV (reference sequence). V was clipped by 5 bases and J by 4 bases; unmatched bases: 8. CDR3 length: 15 residues. The CDR3 DNA reads TGTGCCAGCAGTCCCCGACAGGGTGGGTACAATGAGCAGTTCTTC. It translates to CASSPRQGGYNEQFF.

This clonotype was recorded at least ten times. The chain uses TRBV6-1 and TRBJ2-2; 9 bases are a match to TRBD2. This CDR3 is built from 15 residues. With 11 bases clipped from V and 4 bases from J, the junction kept 11 bases outside the gene matches. Looked up from germline, CDR1 is MNHNS and CDR2 is SASEGT. The CDR3 reads CAVPRLAGRTGELFF. In DNA, the CDR3 is TGTGCCGTACCCAGGCTAGCGGGGCGCACCGGGGAGCTGTTTTTT.

In its sample, this clonotype was seen many times. The chain carries TRBV7-6 and TRBJ2-1, with TRBD2 identical over 8 bases. Germline V gives CDR1 SGHVS, CDR2 FNYEAQ. This CDR3 contains 15 residues. Unmatched junction bases numbered 3, after V lost 2 bases and J lost 3 bases. The CDR3 region has the DNA TGTGCCAGCAGCTTAAAAAGCGGGGGCTACAATGAGCAGTTCTTC. Amino acids: CASSLKSGGYNEQFF.

The genes are TRBV19 and TRBJ2-3; D unresolved. The CDR3 sequence is 17 residues long. Deletions cut 1 base from V and 6 bases from J, with 20 bases between. Germline-derived CDR1 and CDR2 are LNHDA and SQIVND (reference sequence). The CDR3 loop is CASSIGTRTRTTDTQYF. The CDR3 DNA follows: TGTGCCAGTAGTATAGGCACCAGGACCCGAACGACGGATACGCAGTATTTT.

This clonotype was picked up a small number of times. The CDR3 spells CASSPKVAYEQYF. Written as DNA, the CDR3 is TGTGCCAGCAGCCCGAAGGTGGCTTACGAGCAGTACTTC. The chain links TRBV7-2 to TRBJ2-7; no firm D call. Germline V CDR1 and CDR2: SGHTA, FQGNSA. The CDR3 has 13 amino acids. V was shortened by 5 bases and J by 4 bases, with 12 bases between the two germline ends. The full variable domain, in which reference TRBV7-2 and TRBJ2-7 provide the parts outside the CDR3, is GAGVSQSPSNKVTEKGKDVELRCDPISGHTALYWYRQSLGQGLEFLIYFQGNSAPDKSGLPSDRFSAERTGGSVSTLTIQRTQQEDSAVYLCASSPKVAYEQYFGPGTRLTVT.

V and J are TRBV24-1 and TRBJ2-1, with 7 positions matching TRBD1. Losses at the gene ends were 3 bases for V and 5 bases for J; bases not matched to a gene: 3. Germline V gene sequence: CDR1 KGHDR, CDR2 SFDVKD. This CDR3 is built from 14 residues. The CDR3 DNA reads as TGTGCCACCAGTGATGGGGGACAGAACAATGAGCAGTTCTTC. It is translated as CATSDGGQNNEQFF.

The chain combines TRBV19 with TRBJ2-2; D is unclear. V lost 1 base and J 4 bases, leaving 10 bases between the germline ends. This CDR3 is 15 amino acids long. In germline, CDR1 is LNHDA, CDR2 SQIVND (reference sequence). DNA of the CDR3: TGTGCCAGTAGTATAGTTTCGACGGGCACCGGGGAGCTGTTTTTT. Translated, it gives CASSIVSTGTGELFF. Complete variable domain (other parts from reference TRBV19 and TRBJ2-2): DGGITQSPKYLFRKEGQNVTLSCEQNLNHDAMYWYRQDPGQGLRLIYYSQIVNDFQKGDIAEGYSVSREKKESFPLTVTSAQKNPTAFYLCASSIVSTGTGELFFGEGSRLTVL.